Listed below are T cell receptor beta chains from one sample, sequenced in a study of OX40 agonist ivuxolimab in advanced cancers. Clones were read by immunoSEQ multiplex PCR, and TCRdb kept only the in-frame ones, dropping some. The repertoire has some 83,000 clones, 86% of them found once; the top ten carry 0.7% to 0.9%. The sequencing used CD4+ or CD8+ T cells sorted from blood, collected in a trial of the OX40 agonist ivuxolimab. The source is an adult with an advanced solid tumor such as melanoma, head and neck, liver or kidney cancer. CDR3s include the opening cysteine and the closing phenylalanine or tryptophan. Fields, in order: V gene, clone size, J gene, D gene, CDR3 DNA, CDR3 protein. A D gene is named only where the DNA matches it firmly. Only some rows state a clone size, as once, few, many or a class for expanded clones.

TRBV19,once,TRBJ1-2,TRBD1,TGTGCCAGTAGTCCGTGGACAGGAGGCTACACCTTC,CASSPWTGGYTF
TRBV11-3,NA,TRBJ1-6,NA,TGTGCCAGCAGCTTAGTAGGGAATAATTCACCCCTCCACTTT,CASSLVGNNSPLHF
TRBV2,NA,TRBJ1-5,NA,TGTGCCAGCAGGGGGGACGGTTGGCCCCAGCATTTT,CASRGDGWPQHF
TRBV5-1,NA,TRBJ2-6,NA,TGCGCCAGCAGCTTGGAGCCTACCCCTGGGGCCAACGTCCTGACTTTC,CASSLEPTPGANVLTF
TRBV6-5,NA,TRBJ2-5,NA,TGTGCCAGCAGGCCGACAGGGAGGGAGACCCAGTACTTC,CASRPTGRETQYF
TRBV29-1,NA,TRBJ2-6,NA,TGCAGCGTTGAACGGGGGTCTGGGGCCAACGTCCTGACTTTC,CSVERGSGANVLTF
TRBV5-3,NA,TRBJ1-1,TRBD1,TGTGCCAGAAGCTTGTTCGGCAGGGGGATATCCATGAACACTGAAGCTTTCTTT,CARSLFGRGISMNTEAFF
TRBV10-2,NA,TRBJ2-2,TRBD1,TGCGCCAGCAGTGAGTCGACAGGGGGTGCCGGGGAGCTGTTTTTT,CASSESTGGAGELFF
TRBV28,NA,TRBJ1-2,NA,TGTGCCAGCTTTACGGGTATAGCAATCGGTTATGGCTACACCTTC,CASFTGIAIGYGYTF
TRBV7-2,NA,TRBJ2-2,TRBD1,TGTGCCAGCAGCGTGGGACAGGGCCTCACCGGGGAGCTGTTTTTT,CASSVGQGLTGELFF
TRBV19,NA,TRBJ2-2,NA,TGTGCCAGTAGTATCCAGGGTACCGGGGAGCTGTTTTTT,CASSIQGTGELFF
TRBV2,NA,TRBJ2-1,NA,TGTGCCAGCAGCCCACAGGGCGGCGCGGGTTTCTTC,CASSPQGGAGFF
TRBV5-1,NA,TRBJ1-5,NA,TGCGCCAGCAGCTGTCCGGGGGCCCCTAATCAGCCCCAGCATTTT,CASSCPGAPNQPQHF
TRBV10-1,NA,TRBJ2-3,TRBD1,TGCGCCAGCAGTGACCCGGGACAGGGGGCAACAGATACGCAGTATTTT,CASSDPGQGATDTQYF
TRBV7-2,NA,TRBJ1-1,NA,TGTGCCAGCAGCTTAGTCGGGCCTGAAGCTTTCTTT,CASSLVGPEAFF
TRBV10-1,NA,TRBJ2-1,TRBD2,TGCGCCAGCAGTGACGGGACTAGCCCAAACAATGAGCAGTTCTTC,CASSDGTSPNNEQFF
TRBV9,NA,TRBJ2-3,NA,TGTGCCAGCAGCGTAGTTTCAGAGGGTGGGACGCAGTATTTT,CASSVVSEGGTQYF
TRBV7-2,once,TRBJ2-3,TRBD2,TGTGCCAGCAGCTTAGAACGGCGGGGGGGCACAGATACGCAGTATTTT,CASSLERRGGTDTQYF
TRBV11-2,many,TRBJ1-1,NA,TGTGCCAGCAGCATGTATCCTGAAGCTTTCTTT,CASSMYPEAFF
TRBV7-9,NA,TRBJ2-1,NA,TGTGCCAGCAGCCGTGACAGTTACAATGAGCAGTTCTTC,CASSRDSYNEQFF
TRBV11-1,NA,TRBJ2-1,NA,TGTGCCAGCAGCTTAGGTCAAGGGGTCGATGAGCAGTTCTTC,CASSLGQGVDEQFF
TRBV11-1,once,TRBJ1-3,NA,TGTGCCAGCAGCAGTACAGGTTGGGCTGGAAACACCATATATTTT,CASSSTGWAGNTIYF
TRBV27,NA,TRBJ2-3,NA,TGTGCCAGCAGTTTATCAATTAGCGCCTCCACAGATACGCAGTATTTT,CASSLSISASTDTQYF
TRBV6-6,NA,TRBJ2-7,NA,TGTGCCAGCACCGAACAGGGTGGCGAGCAGTACTTC,CASTEQGGEQYF
TRBV10-3,NA,TRBJ2-5,NA,TGTGCCATCAGGGGGCAGGACCAGGAGACCCAGTACTTC,CAIRGQDQETQYF
TRBV18,NA,TRBJ2-1,NA,TGTGCCAGCTCACCGATACAGGGAAGGGGGTACAATGAGCAGTTCTTC,CASSPIQGRGYNEQFF
TRBV6-4,NA,TRBJ2-3,NA,TGTGCCAGCAGTGACTCAGGGGACAGCACAGATACGCAGTATTTT,CASSDSGDSTDTQYF
TRBV6-1,NA,TRBJ2-1,TRBD2,TGTGCCAGCAGTGTATCCCTAGCGGCTACCTACAATGAGCAGTTCTTC,CASSVSLAATYNEQFF
TRBV11-1,once,TRBJ1-1,NA,TGTGCCAGCAGCTTCGAAGGGAACACTGAAGCTTTCTTT,CASSFEGNTEAFF
TRBV28,NA,TRBJ1-1,NA,TGTGCCAGCAGCCTCGGACGGAGAGACACTGAAGCTTTCTTT,CASSLGRRDTEAFF
TRBV15,NA,TRBJ1-3,NA,TGTGCCACCAGCAGAGATTCGGGCTCTGGAAACACCATATATTTT,CATSRDSGSGNTIYF
TRBV19,NA,TRBJ1-5,NA,TGTGCCAGTAGTCCGAAACTCTCAATTTCCAATCAGCCCCAGCATTTT,CASSPKLSISNQPQHF
TRBV6-1,few,TRBJ1-2,NA,TGTGCCAGCAGTGAATCTTGGCAGAACTATGGCTACACCTTC,CASSESWQNYGYTF
TRBV28,once,TRBJ2-6,NA,TGTGCCAGCAGTCCCTTCCCGGGGACTGGGGCCAACGTCCTGACTTTC,CASSPFPGTGANVLTF
TRBV5-1,NA,TRBJ2-7,TRBD1,TGCGCCAGCAGCCGATCCCGGGACAGGGGGCAAGAGCAGTACTTC,CASSRSRDRGQEQYF